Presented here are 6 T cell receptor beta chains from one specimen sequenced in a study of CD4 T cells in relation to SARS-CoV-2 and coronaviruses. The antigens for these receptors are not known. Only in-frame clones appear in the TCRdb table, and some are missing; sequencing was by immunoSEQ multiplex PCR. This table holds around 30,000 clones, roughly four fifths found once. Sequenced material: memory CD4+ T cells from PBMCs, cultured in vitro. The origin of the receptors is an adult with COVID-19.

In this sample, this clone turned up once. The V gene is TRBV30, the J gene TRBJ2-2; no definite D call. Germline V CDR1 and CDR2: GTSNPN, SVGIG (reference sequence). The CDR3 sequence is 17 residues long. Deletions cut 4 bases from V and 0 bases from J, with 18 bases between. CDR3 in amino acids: CAWIRRETPANTGELFF. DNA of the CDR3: TGTGCCTGGATACGGAGAGAGACTCCAGCGAACACCGGGGAGCTGTTTTTT.

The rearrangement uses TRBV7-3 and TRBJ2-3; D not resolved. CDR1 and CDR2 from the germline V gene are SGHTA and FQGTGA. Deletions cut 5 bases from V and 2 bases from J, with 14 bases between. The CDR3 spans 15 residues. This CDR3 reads CASSPTVESTDTQYF. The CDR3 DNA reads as TGTGCCAGCAGCCCTACAGTCGAATCCACAGATACGCAGTATTTT. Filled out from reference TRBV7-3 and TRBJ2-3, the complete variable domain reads GAGVSQTPSNKVTEKGKYVELRCDPISGHTALYWYRQSLGQGPEFLIYFQGTGAADDSGLPNDRFFAVRPEGSVSTLKIQRTERGDSAVYLCASSPTVESTDTQYFGPGTRLTVL.

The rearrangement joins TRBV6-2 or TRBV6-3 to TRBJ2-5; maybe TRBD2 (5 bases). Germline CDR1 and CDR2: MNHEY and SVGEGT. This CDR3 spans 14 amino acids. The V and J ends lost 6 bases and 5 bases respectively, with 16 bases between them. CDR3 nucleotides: TGTGCCAGCAGCCGTGCACCGGAGGTGGAGACCCAGTACTTC. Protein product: CASSRAPEVETQYF.

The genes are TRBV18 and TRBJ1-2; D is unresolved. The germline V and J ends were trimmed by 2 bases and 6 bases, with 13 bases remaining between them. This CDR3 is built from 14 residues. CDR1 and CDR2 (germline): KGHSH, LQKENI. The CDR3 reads CASSPSTDKNGYTF. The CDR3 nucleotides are TGTGCCAGCTCACCATCCACAGATAAGAATGGCTACACCTTC.

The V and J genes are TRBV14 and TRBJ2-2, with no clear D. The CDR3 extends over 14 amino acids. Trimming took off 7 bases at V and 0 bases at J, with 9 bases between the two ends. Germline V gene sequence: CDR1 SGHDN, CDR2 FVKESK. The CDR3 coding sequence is TGTGCCAGCAAACGGACGGCGAACACCGGGGAGCTGTTTTTT. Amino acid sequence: CASKRTANTGELFF.

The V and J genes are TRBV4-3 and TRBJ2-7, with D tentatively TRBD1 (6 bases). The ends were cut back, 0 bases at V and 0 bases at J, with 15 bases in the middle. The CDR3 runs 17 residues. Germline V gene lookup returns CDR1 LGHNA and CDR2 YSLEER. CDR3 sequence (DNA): TGCGCCAGCAGCCAAGATCAAGGGGGAGCGCTCTCCTACGAGCAGTACTTC. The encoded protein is CASSQDQGGALSYEQYF.